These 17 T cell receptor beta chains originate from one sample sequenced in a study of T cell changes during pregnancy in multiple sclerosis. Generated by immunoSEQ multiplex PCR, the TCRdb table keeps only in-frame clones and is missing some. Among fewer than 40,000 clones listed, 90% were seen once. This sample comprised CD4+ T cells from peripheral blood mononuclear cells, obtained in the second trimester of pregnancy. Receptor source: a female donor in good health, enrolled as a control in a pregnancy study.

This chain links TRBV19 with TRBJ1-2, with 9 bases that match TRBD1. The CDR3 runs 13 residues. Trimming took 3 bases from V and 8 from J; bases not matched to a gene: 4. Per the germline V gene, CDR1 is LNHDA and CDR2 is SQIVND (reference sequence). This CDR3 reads CASSIRTGDGYTF. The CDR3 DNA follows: TGTGCCAGTAGTATTCGGACAGGGGACGGCTACACCTTC.

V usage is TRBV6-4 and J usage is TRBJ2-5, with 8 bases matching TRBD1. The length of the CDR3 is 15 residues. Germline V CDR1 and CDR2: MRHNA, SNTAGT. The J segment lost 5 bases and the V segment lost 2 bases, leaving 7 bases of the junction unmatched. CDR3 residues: CASSDEAGGRETQYF. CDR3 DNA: TGTGCCAGCAGTGACGAGGCAGGGGGCAGGGAGACCCAGTACTTC.

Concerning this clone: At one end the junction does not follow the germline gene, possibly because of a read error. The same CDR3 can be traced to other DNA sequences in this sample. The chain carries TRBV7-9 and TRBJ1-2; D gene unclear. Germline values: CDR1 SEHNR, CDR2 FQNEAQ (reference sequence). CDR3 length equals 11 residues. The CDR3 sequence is CASSLDGGYTF. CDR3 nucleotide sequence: TGCGCCAGCAGCTTAGACGGTGGCTACACCTTC.

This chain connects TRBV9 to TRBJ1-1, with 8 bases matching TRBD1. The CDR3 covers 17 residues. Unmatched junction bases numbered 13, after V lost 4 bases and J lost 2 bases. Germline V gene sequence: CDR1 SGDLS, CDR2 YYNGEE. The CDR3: CASSKATGVGGNTEAFF. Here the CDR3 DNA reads TGTGCCAGCAGCAAAGCGACAGGGGTTGGGGGAAACACTGAAGCTTTCTTT.

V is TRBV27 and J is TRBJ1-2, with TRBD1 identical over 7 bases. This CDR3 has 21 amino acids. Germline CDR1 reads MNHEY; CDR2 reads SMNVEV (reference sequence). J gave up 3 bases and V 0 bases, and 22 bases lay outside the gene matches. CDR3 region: CASSLSGVGPLGTAFHYGYTF. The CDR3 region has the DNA TGTGCCAGCAGTTTATCCGGGGTAGGGCCTCTCGGGACAGCCTTTCACTATGGCTACACCTTC.

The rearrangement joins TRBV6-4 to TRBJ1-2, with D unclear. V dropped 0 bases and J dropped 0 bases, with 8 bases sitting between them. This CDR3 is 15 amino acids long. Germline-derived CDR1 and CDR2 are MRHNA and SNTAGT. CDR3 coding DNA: TGTGCCAGCAGTGACTCTGGGAGGGCTAACTATGGCTACACCTTC. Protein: CASSDSGRANYGYTF.

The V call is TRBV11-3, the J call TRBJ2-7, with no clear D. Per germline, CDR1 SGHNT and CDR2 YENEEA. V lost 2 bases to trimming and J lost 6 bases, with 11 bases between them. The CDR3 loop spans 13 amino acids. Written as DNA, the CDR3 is TGTGCCAGCAGCTTAAACAGCCTCACCGAGCAGTACTTC. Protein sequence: CASSLNSLTEQYF.

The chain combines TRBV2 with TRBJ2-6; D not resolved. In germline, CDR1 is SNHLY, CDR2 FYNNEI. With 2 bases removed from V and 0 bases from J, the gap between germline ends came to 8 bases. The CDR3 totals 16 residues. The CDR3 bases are TGTGCCAGCAGTGAACAGGCATTCTCTGGGGCCAACGTCCTGACTTTC. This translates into CASSEQAFSGANVLTF.

The CDR3 spells CASSLSRDSGNTIYF. CDR3 sequence (DNA): TGTGCCAGCAGCTTAAGTCGGGACTCTGGAAACACCATATATTTT. The V gene is TRBV13, the J gene TRBJ1-3, with D uncertain. The V gene lost 2 bases and the J gene lost 0 bases, with 8 bases spanning the gap. This CDR3 has 15 amino acids. Germline CDR1 PRHDT, CDR2 FYEKMQ (reference sequence).

The CDR3 nucleotides are TGTGCCAGCAGTTATGGGCGGGGGGCCTCCTACGAGCAGTACTTC. Amino acid sequence: CASSYGRGASYEQYF. This chain joins TRBV6-6 and TRBJ2-7; 8 bases align to TRBD2. The CDR3 is made up of 15 amino acids. Germline V lookup: CDR1 MNHNY, CDR2 SVGAGI (reference sequence). The V and J ends lost 3 bases and 0 bases, in that order; junction bases with no gene match: 4.

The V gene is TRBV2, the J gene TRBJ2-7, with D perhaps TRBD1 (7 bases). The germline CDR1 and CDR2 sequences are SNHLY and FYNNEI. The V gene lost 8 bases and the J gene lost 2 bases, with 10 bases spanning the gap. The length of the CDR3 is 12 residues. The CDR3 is CASGGGPYEQYF. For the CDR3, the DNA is TGTGCCAGCGGAGGGGGCCCCTACGAGCAGTACTTC.

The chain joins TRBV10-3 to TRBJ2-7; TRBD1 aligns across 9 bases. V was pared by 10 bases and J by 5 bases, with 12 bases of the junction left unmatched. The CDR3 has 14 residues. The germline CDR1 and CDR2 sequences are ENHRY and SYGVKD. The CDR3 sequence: CATTSGTGTNEQYF. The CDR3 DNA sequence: TGTGCCACCACTTCCGGGACAGGGACAAACGAGCAGTACTTC.

CDR3 sequence (DNA): TGTGCCAGCAGCCCCGCCAGCGGGGGGCCAGATCGGTATTTT. It codes for CASSPASGGPDRYF. The chain combines TRBV5-4 with TRBJ2-3; 9 bases align to TRBD2. Germline CDR1 and CDR2: SGHNT and YYREEE (reference sequence). This CDR3 region has 14 residues. The trim removed 4 bases at V and 14 bases at J, leaving 14 bases unmatched.

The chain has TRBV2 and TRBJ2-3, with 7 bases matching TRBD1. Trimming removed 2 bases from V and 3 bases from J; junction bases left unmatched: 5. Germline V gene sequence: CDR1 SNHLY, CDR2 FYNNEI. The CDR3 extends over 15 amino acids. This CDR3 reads CASSERQGMTDTQYF. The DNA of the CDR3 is TGTGCCAGCAGTGAAAGACAGGGTATGACAGATACGCAGTATTTT. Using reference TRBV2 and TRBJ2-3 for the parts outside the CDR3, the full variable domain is EPEVTQTPSHQVTQMGQEVILRCVPISNHLYFYWYRQILGQKVEFLVSFYNNEISEKSEIFDDQFSVERPDGSNFTLKIRSTKLEDSAMYFCASSERQGMTDTQYFGPGTRLTVL.

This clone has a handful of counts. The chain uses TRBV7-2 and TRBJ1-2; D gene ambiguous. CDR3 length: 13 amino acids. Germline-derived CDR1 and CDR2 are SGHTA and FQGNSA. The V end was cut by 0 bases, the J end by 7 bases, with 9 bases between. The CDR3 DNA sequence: TGTGCCAGCAGCTTAGCGACTGTTCGTGGCTACACCTTC. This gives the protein CASSLATVRGYTF.

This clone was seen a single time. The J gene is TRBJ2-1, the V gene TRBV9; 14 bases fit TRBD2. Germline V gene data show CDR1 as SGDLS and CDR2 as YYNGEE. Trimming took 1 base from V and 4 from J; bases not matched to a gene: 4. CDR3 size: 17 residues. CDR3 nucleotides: TGTGCCAGCAGCGTAACTGGGACTAGCGGGAGATACAATGAGCAGTTCTTC. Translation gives CASSVTGTSGRYNEQFF.

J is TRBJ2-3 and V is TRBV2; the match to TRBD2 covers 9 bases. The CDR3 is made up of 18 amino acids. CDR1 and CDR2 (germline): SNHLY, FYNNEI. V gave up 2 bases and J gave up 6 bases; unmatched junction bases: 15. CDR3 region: CASSETPGLARGRDTQYF. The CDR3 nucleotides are TGTGCCAGCAGTGAAACACCGGGACTAGCTAGGGGTCGGGATACGCAGTATTTT.